This T cell receptor beta chain was sequenced in a study of blood T cell repertoires in COVID-19. Study context: From T cells, B-cell-depleted T cells, or PBMCs came the material, which was cDNA or gDNA.

The data were produced by immunoSEQ multiplex PCR, yet TCRdb's version contains in-frame clones alone and is incomplete. Found here are 300,000 to 400,000 clones, approximately 84% of them singletons; the top ten hold under 1.3%. Germline V gene data show CDR1 as SGHTS and CDR2 as YDEGEE. Trimming shortened V by 7 bases and J by 2 bases, and 9 bases separated the two germline ends. This CDR3 region has 12 residues. This clone has a single count. The J gene is TRBJ1-2, the V gene TRBV5-8; D is ambiguous. The sequence derives from a woman in her thirties who had recovered from COVID-19. Sequenced input: PBMCs or T cells enriched from blood (not recorded which). CDR3 sequence: CASENPNYGYTF. The CDR3 bases are TGTGCCAGCGAGAATCCCAACTATGGCTACACCTTC. Combining the CDR3 with reference TRBV5-8 and TRBJ1-2 gives the whole variable domain EAGVTQSPTHLIKTRGQQATLRCSPISGHTSVYWYQQALGLGLQFLLWYDEGEERNRGNFPPRFSGRQFPNYSSELNVNALELEDSALYLCASENPNYGYTFGSGTRLTVV.